This T cell receptor beta chain was recorded in a study of identical twins. Whole-study results and caveats: Abundant cord blood beta clonotypes carried fewer insertions; memory repertoires showed none.

With regard to this clonotype: Antigen specificity is unknown.

A universal primer site came from template switching; cDNA carried unique molecular identifiers. MiXCR, run by TCRdb on the 5' RACE reads, gives a single entry per CDR3 protein. This table has approximately 410,000 distinct CDR3 sequences, about 18% appearing once. In every case, the donor was a healthy Caucasian. The J segment lost 3 bases and the V segment lost 3 bases, leaving 5 bases of the junction unmatched. CDR1 and CDR2 from the germline V gene are MNHNS and SASEGT. The CDR3 runs to 15 residues. Sequences were obtained from naive T cells sorted from blood. V usage is TRBV6-1 and J usage is TRBJ2-1; TRBD1 aligns across 7 bases. This receptor was obtained from a man between 45 and 60 years old in good health. The CDR3 DNA reads as TGTGCCAGCAGTGATACAGGGGCCTTCTACAATGAGCAGTTCTTC. Amino acid sequence: CASSDTGAFYNEQFF.